These 29 T cell receptor beta chains came from one sample sequenced in a study of blood T cell repertoires in COVID-19. The repertoire was sequenced with immunoSEQ multiplex PCR; TCRdb's copy has only in-frame clones and lacks some. This repertoire shows 20,000 to 30,000 clones, about 92% found once; its top ten account for around 30%. Sequenced input: peripheral blood. All receptors come from a man in his 70s with active COVID-19.

The V call is TRBV5-1, the J call TRBJ2-3; a weak D match, TRBD1 (5 bases). Germline values: CDR1 SGHRS, CDR2 YFSETQ. CDR3 length: 13 residues. V was shortened by 5 bases and J by 4 bases, with 11 bases between the two germline ends. CDR3 bases: TGCGCCAGCAGACTCGGACACCCAGATACGCAGTATTTT. This gives the protein CASRLGHPDTQYF.

CDR3 loop: CASNPQPPKSAFF. DNA of the CDR3: TGTGCCAGCAATCCACAACCTCCCAAGTCGGCTTTCTTT. J is TRBJ1-1 and V is TRBV28, with unresolved D. CDR3 size: 13 residues. The germline V gene encodes CDR1 MDHEN and CDR2 SYDVKM. With 7 bases removed from V and 11 bases from J, the gap between germline ends came to 20 bases.

This clone was seen a single time. The chain links TRBV29-1 to TRBJ1-2, with D maybe TRBD1 (5 bases). The V and J ends lost 5 bases and 8 bases respectively, with 15 bases between them. This CDR3 has 12 residues. Germline V gene lookup returns CDR1 SQVTM and CDR2 ANQGSEA. CDR3 DNA sequence: TGCAGCGTTAATGGGCGGGGGGAAGGCTACACCTTC. Translation gives CSVNGRGEGYTF.

V is TRBV7-9 and J is TRBJ2-3, with 11 bases lining up with TRBD2. CDR3 size: 16 residues. From germline, CDR1 is SEHNR and CDR2 FQNEAQ (reference sequence). Germline trimming cut 3 bases from V and 4 bases from J; bases unmatched to any gene: 6. CDR3: CASSFLTSGSSDTQYF. CDR3 bases: TGTGCCAGCAGCTTTCTTACTAGCGGGAGCTCAGATACGCAGTATTTT.

This chain joins TRBV6-5 and TRBJ2-3; 10 nucleotides agree with TRBD2. Germline CDR1 reads MNHEY; CDR2 reads SVGAGI. The CDR3 runs to 15 residues. The J segment lost 6 bases and the V segment lost 0 bases, leaving 3 bases of the junction unmatched. The CDR3, as DNA: TGTGCCAGCAGTTACTCGTCTAGCGGGAGTGATACGCAGTATTTT. Residues: CASSYSSSGSDTQYF.

The chain recombines TRBV2 with TRBJ2-7; 10 bases are a match to TRBD2. Germline CDR1 and CDR2: SNHLY and FYNNEI. This CDR3 has 14 amino acids. The J segment lost 3 bases and the V segment lost 6 bases, leaving 5 bases of the junction unmatched. The CDR3 reads CASRWLAGVYEQYF. CDR3 bases: TGTGCCAGCAGGTGGCTAGCGGGAGTCTACGAGCAGTACTTC.

The chain carries TRBV7-2 and TRBJ1-5, with 7 bases aligning to TRBD1. V shed 5 bases, J shed 0 bases, and the junction held 4 bases outside the gene matches. The CDR3 sequence is 15 residues long. Germline CDR1 SGHTA, CDR2 FQGNSA. The CDR3 DNA reads as TGTGCCAGCAGCCCGGGACAGAATAGCAATCAGCCCCAGCATTTT. Its translation: CASSPGQNSNQPQHF. The complete variable domain, with remaining parts taken from reference TRBV7-2 and TRBJ1-5, reads GAGVSQSPSNKVTEKGKDVELRCDPISGHTALYWYRQSLGQGLEFLIYFQGNSAPDKSGLPSDRFSAERTGGSVSTLTIQRTQQEDSAVYLCASSPGQNSNQPQHFGDGTRLSIL.

The rearrangement uses TRBV6-5 and TRBJ1-5; D remains ambiguous. This CDR3 contains 15 residues. Looked up from germline, CDR1 is MNHEY and CDR2 is SVGAGI. The V end lost 5 bases, the J end lost 0 bases, and 11 bases lay between the germline ends. The CDR3 reads CASSITVYSNQPQHF. CDR3 DNA: TGTGCCAGCAGTATAACAGTTTATAGCAATCAGCCCCAGCATTTT.

J is TRBJ1-3 and V is TRBV3-1 (or the pseudogene TRBV3-2); TRBD1 matches 9 bases. CDR1 LGHDT and CDR2 YNNKEL come from the germline V gene (reference sequence). J was trimmed by 4 bases and V by 4 bases; bases with no gene match: 5. This CDR3 is 15 amino acids long. The DNA for the CDR3 is TGTGCCAGCAGCCCTGGGACAGGGACGGGAAACACCATATATTTT. It translates to CASSPGTGTGNTIYF.

In this sample, this clone is hyperexpanded. The V call is TRBV7-2, the J call TRBJ2-7, with 7 bases lining up with TRBD2. Germline CDR1 SGHTA, CDR2 FQGNSA. The V gene end was trimmed by 4 bases and the J gene end by 1 base; junction bases not matched to a gene: 4. This CDR3 is 14 amino acids long. CDR3 loop: CASSSTSPSYEQYF. The DNA for the CDR3 is TGTGCCAGCAGCTCGACTAGCCCGTCCTACGAGCAGTACTTC.

The J gene is TRBJ1-1, the V gene TRBV7-6, with 9 bases lining up with TRBD1. Germline CDR1 SGHVS, CDR2 FNYEAQ. CDR3 length: 17 amino acids. V shed 2 bases and J 0 bases; nucleotides not matched to a gene: 7. CDR3 bases: TGTGCCAGCAGCTTACAGGCGGGACAGGGACTGAACACTGAAGCTTTCTTT. Translated: CASSLQAGQGLNTEAFF.

The V call is TRBV5-1, the J call TRBJ2-1; TRBD2 agrees at 9 bases. J gave up 5 bases and V 4 bases, and 7 bases lay outside the gene matches. The germline V gene encodes CDR1 SGHRS and CDR2 YFSETQ. CDR3 length: 15 residues. In DNA form, the CDR3 reads TGCGCCAGCAGCGTCCTAGCGGGGCTTAACAATGAGCAGTTCTTC. Its translation is CASSVLAGLNNEQFF.

V and J are TRBV7-9 and TRBJ2-1, with 9 bases aligning to TRBD2. Trimming cost V 3 bases and J 5 bases; bases outside gene matches: 11. The CDR3 totals 17 residues. Germline CDR1 reads SEHNR; CDR2 reads FQNEAQ (reference sequence). The CDR3 spells CASSFSSGKLGNNEQFF. DNA of the CDR3: TGTGCCAGCAGCTTTTCTAGCGGGAAATTGGGGAACAATGAGCAGTTCTTC.

This sequence joins TRBV4-2 and TRBJ2-1; 13 bases agree with TRBD2. The CDR3 contains 16 residues. Germline-derived CDR1 and CDR2 are LGHNA and YNFKEQ. With 1 base clipped from V and 9 bases from J, the junction kept 6 bases outside the gene matches. For the CDR3, the DNA is TGTGCCAGCAGCCAAGCTACTAGCGGGGGGGTCTTTGAGCAGTTCTTC. It yields the protein CASSQATSGGVFEQFF.

V usage is TRBV4-2 and J usage is TRBJ2-1, with TRBD2 matching 8 bases. V lost 4 bases and J lost 0; bases outside the gene matches: 8. CDR1 LGHNA and CDR2 YNFKEQ come from the germline V gene. The CDR3 extends over 17 amino acids. The CDR3 nucleotides are TGTGCCAGCAGCCCGTTCGAGCGGGAGCCCTCCTACAATGAGCAGTTCTTC. It codes for CASSPFEREPSYNEQFF.

This clone was picked up one time. The CDR3 loop reads CASSLTGVYEQYF. The DNA of the CDR3 is TGTGCCAGCAGCTTGACAGGGGTCTACGAGCAGTACTTC. The chain is built from TRBV5-4 and TRBJ2-7; 7 nucleotides align to TRBD1. The V gene's germline CDR1 is SGHNT and CDR2 YYREEE (reference sequence). V shed 1 base and J 3 bases; nucleotides not matched to a gene: 1. The CDR3 runs 13 residues.

The V and J genes are TRBV5-1 and TRBJ2-3; 11 bases map to TRBD2. CDR3 size: 14 residues. V shed 4 bases and J 6 bases; nucleotides not matched to a gene: 4. Germline CDR1 SGHRS, CDR2 YFSETQ. As DNA, the CDR3 is TGCGCCAGCAGCATTAGCGGGAGGGCCGATACGCAGTATTTT. It translates to CASSISGRADTQYF.

The J gene is TRBJ1-6, the V gene TRBV7-3; D remains unclear. V was shortened by 1 base and J by 10 bases, with 8 bases between the two germline ends. This CDR3 has 13 residues. CDR1 SGHTA and CDR2 FQGTGA come from the germline V gene. The CDR3 bases are TGTGCCAGCAGCTTAAACTCTGTGTCACCCCTCCACTTT. Translation: CASSLNSVSPLHF. Full variable domain (missing parts from reference TRBV7-3 and TRBJ1-6): GAGVSQTPSNKVTEKGKYVELRCDPISGHTALYWYRQSLGQGPEFLIYFQGTGAADDSGLPNDRFFAVRPEGSVSTLKIQRTERGDSAVYLCASSLNSVSPLHFGNGTRLTVT.

The genes are TRBV28 and TRBJ2-7; D is unresolved. This CDR3 has 12 residues. The V end was cut by 1 base, the J end by 6 bases, with 7 bases between. Germline lookup yields CDR1 MDHEN and CDR2 SYDVKM. The CDR3 coding sequence is TGTGCCAGCAGTTTATTAAGGAGCGAGCAGTACTTC. Amino acid sequence: CASSLLRSEQYF. Variable domain in full (rest from reference TRBV28 and TRBJ2-7): DVKVTQSSRYLVKRTGEKVFLECVQDMDHENMFWYRQDPGLGLRLIYFSYDVKMKEKGDIPEGYSVSREKKERFSLILESASTNQTSMYLCASSLLRSEQYFGPGTRLTVT.

This clone was seen once. The chain links TRBV10-3 to TRBJ2-1; 8 nucleotides agree with TRBD2. In germline, CDR1 is ENHRY, CDR2 SYGVKD. This CDR3 has 15 residues. Trimming cost V 3 bases and J 4 bases; bases outside gene matches: 5. Here the CDR3 reads CAISEAGEWYNEQFF. For the CDR3, the DNA is TGTGCCATCAGTGAAGCGGGGGAGTGGTACAATGAGCAGTTCTTC.

The V gene is TRBV27, the J gene TRBJ2-1, with TRBD2 matching 8 bases. From germline, CDR1 is MNHEY and CDR2 SMNVEV (reference sequence). This CDR3 contains 14 residues. With 5 bases clipped from V and 11 bases from J, the junction kept 11 bases outside the gene matches. CDR3 sequence: CASSPGLGRSKQFF. The CDR3 DNA reads as TGTGCCAGCAGTCCGGGACTAGGAAGGTCCAAGCAGTTCTTC.

The chain is built from TRBV2 and TRBJ1-5; 7 bases are shared with TRBD1. Trimming at V came to 5 bases and at J to 1 base, leaving 5 bases not matched to a gene. The germline V gene has CDR1 SNHLY and CDR2 FYNNEI. This CDR3 contains 15 residues. CDR3 nucleotide sequence: TGTGCCAGCAGTTACAGGGGTTTGAGCAATCAGCCCCAGCATTTT. It specifies CASSYRGLSNQPQHF.

This clone was detected only once. The chain uses TRBV6-1 and TRBJ2-7, with D maybe TRBD1 (5 bases). CDR1 is MNHNS, CDR2 SASEGT, per germline. V lost 1 base and J 6 bases, leaving 19 bases between the germline ends. The CDR3 has 16 amino acids. Written as DNA, the CDR3 is TGTGCCAGCAGTGAAGTTATCGGCAGGGCCTTAGGCGAGCAGTACTTC. Translating gives CASSEVIGRALGEQYF.

The V call is TRBV7-8, the J call TRBJ2-7; TRBD2 aligns across 11 bases. V lost 4 bases, J lost 7 bases, and 12 bases stayed unmatched. CDR3 length: 16 residues. The germline V gene encodes CDR1 SGHVS and CDR2 FQNEAQ. The CDR3 spells CASSSRALAGEGEQYF. DNA of the CDR3: TGTGCCAGCAGCTCAAGGGCACTAGCGGGAGAGGGGGAGCAGTACTTC.

This clone was recorded only once. This CDR3 reads CASPAGESYTEAFF. CDR3 sequence (DNA): TGTGCCAGCCCGGCGGGAGAGTCGTACACTGAAGCTTTCTTT. The V and J genes are TRBV6-5 and TRBJ1-1; D gene unclear. Germline CDR1 reads MNHEY; CDR2 reads SVGAGI. This CDR3 is built from 14 residues. Trimming left V 8 bases short and J 3 bases short, with 16 bases between.

The rearrangement links TRBV28 to TRBJ1-4; D possibly corresponds to TRBD1 (6 bases). This CDR3 comprises 15 residues. The germline V gene encodes CDR1 MDHEN and CDR2 SYDVKM. Trimming removed 1 base from V and 5 bases from J, with 11 bases in between. The CDR3 DNA is TGTGCCAGCAGTTTATTTGGACAGACCAATGAAAAACTGTTTTTT. It encodes CASSLFGQTNEKLFF.

This clone was picked up a small number of times. The chain has TRBV4-2 and TRBJ1-2; possibly TRBD1 for D (5 bases). Germline V gene data show CDR1 as LGHNA and CDR2 as YNFKEQ. The CDR3 length is 16 residues. Trimming took off 0 bases at V and 5 bases at J, with 16 bases between the two ends. The CDR3: CASSQDYGQGRYGYTF. The CDR3 DNA follows: TGTGCCAGCAGCCAAGATTACGGGCAGGGAAGGTATGGCTACACCTTC.

V is TRBV18 and J is TRBJ1-5; D possibly corresponds to TRBD1 (6 bases). This CDR3 has 18 amino acids. V lost 6 bases, J lost 1 base, and 22 bases lay in between. Germline assignment: CDR1 KGHSH and CDR2 LQKENI. This chain's CDR3 is CASSTVGADSGSNQPQHF. The CDR3 DNA is TGTGCCAGCTCCACGGTGGGGGCGGACAGTGGCAGCAATCAGCCCCAGCATTTT.

The chain employs TRBV7-2 and TRBJ2-7; 8 nucleotides agree with TRBD1. Per the germline V gene, CDR1 is SGHTA and CDR2 is FQGNSA. The CDR3 sequence is 14 residues long. V trimming: 5 bases; J trimming: 1 base; junction bases outside the gene matches: 4. The CDR3 DNA follows: TGTGCCAGCAGCCCCGACAGGGGATCCTACGAGCAGTACTTC. Protein sequence: CASSPDRGSYEQYF.